This T cell receptor (beta chain) was sequenced in a study of naive and memory T cell subsets. Four subsets defined by CD45RA and CD27 were sorted after CD3, CD4, CD8 and live/dead staining. V gave up 5 bases and J gave up 2 bases, with 17 bases separating them. Germline V lookup: CDR1 SQVTM, CDR2 ANQGSEA. This CDR3 has 15 residues. An equimolar mix of two oligonucleotides served as the beta constant-region primer for TRBC1 and TRBC2. Ligation attached a single-stranded oligonucleotide with a 12-nucleotide UMI and the SP2 primer to the cDNA 3' end. Each CDR3 protein gets one entry after TCRdb re-called the UMI-ligation and nested PCR reads with MiXCR. The table has approximately 89,000 distinct CDR3 sequences, around 7% seen once; the top ten hold 1.6%. In regard to this clonotype: Its antigen is still unknown.

Whole-study findings and limits: Clonotypes are single alpha or beta chains, not paired receptors. Gini index rose across naive, CM, EM and EMRA in CD4 and CD8.

The source material was central memory CD4+ T cells from blood. The TCR sequence derives from a human donor in good health. The V call is TRBV29-1, the J call TRBJ2-3; no reliable D call. CDR3 sequence (DNA): TGCAGCGTTTCAGGCCTCTCGGGCCTCACAGATACGCAGTATTTT. It encodes CSVSGLSGLTDTQYF.